The 23 T cell receptor beta chains in this list originate from one sample, sequenced in a study of blood T cells in healthy people across ages. Combining a sample-barcoded 5' primer with a J-beta primer mix, a second PCR ran for roughly 7 to 11 cycles. One entry per CDR3 protein results from TCRdb running MiXCR on the 5' RACE reads. Altogether some 900,000 distinct CDR3 sequences are present, about 48% being singletons, with the ten largest covering about an eighth. Sequenced sample: blood. The receptors come from a man in his thirties or forties in good health.

This sequence joins TRBV5-1 and TRBJ2-5; unclear D gene. Trimming removed 6 bases at V and 2 bases at J, with 8 bases between. This CDR3 is built from 12 residues. Per the germline V gene, CDR1 is SGHRS and CDR2 is YFSETQ. CDR3 coding DNA: TGCGCCAGCACGGACGAGCAAGAGACCCAGTACTTC. Amino acids: CASTDEQETQYF.

This clonotype was detected a few times. This rearrangement joins TRBV19 to TRBJ1-5; D is ambiguous. The CDR3 consists of 16 residues. The V end lost 3 bases, the J end lost 1 base, and 13 bases lay between the germline ends. In germline, CDR1 is LNHDA, CDR2 SQIVND (reference sequence). The CDR3 bases are TGTGCCAGTAGTATCGGCTGGCCGGGAAGCAATCAGCCCCAGCATTTT. It yields the protein CASSIGWPGSNQPQHF.

On this clonotype: A much larger clone differs from this one at a single base, so this may be a read error. The V gene is TRBV28, the J gene TRBJ2-7, with TRBD2 matching 8 bases. CDR1 MDHEN and CDR2 SYDVKM come from the germline V gene. The CDR3 is 14 residues long. The CDR3 nucleotides are TGTGCCAGCAGCGGGGGGGGACGCTCCTACGAGCGGTACTTC. Protein product: CASSGGGRSYERYF.

This clonotype was seen a handful of times. V usage is TRBV12-3 or TRBV12-4 and J usage is TRBJ1-6; D is uncertain. Trimming removed 5 bases at V and 6 bases at J, with 8 bases between. CDR3 length equals 13 residues. As DNA, the CDR3 is TGTGCCAGCAGTGGTTTGGGTAATTCACCCCTCCACTTT. It translates to CASSGLGNSPLHF.

This clonotype was seen a few times. This chain connects TRBV6-5 to TRBJ2-1; 8 bases match TRBD1. Germline V gene sequence: CDR1 MNHEY, CDR2 SVGAGI. With 5 bases clipped from V and 8 bases from J, the junction kept 5 bases outside the gene matches. The CDR3 length is 13 residues. CDR3 loop: CASSNTGGHEQFF. CDR3 DNA: TGTGCCAGCAGTAATACAGGGGGGCATGAGCAGTTCTTC.

The table lists this clonotype with a few counts. The chain links TRBV28 to TRBJ1-5, with 8 bases aligning to TRBD1. This CDR3 contains 17 residues. Trimming took 6 bases from V and 6 from J; bases not matched to a gene: 16. Germline-derived CDR1 and CDR2 are MDHEN and SYDVKM. This CDR3 is CASRTGRQGSVSQPQHF. Written as DNA, the CDR3 is TGTGCCAGCAGGACAGGGAGACAGGGGTCAGTGAGTCAGCCCCAGCATTTT. Full variable domain (missing parts from reference TRBV28 and TRBJ1-5): DVKVTQSSRYLVKRTGEKVFLECVQDMDHENMFWYRQDPGLGLRLIYFSYDVKMKEKGDIPEGYSVSREKKERFSLILESASTNQTSMYLCASRTGRQGSVSQPQHFGDGTRLSIL.

This clonotype occurred a few times. The rearrangement joins TRBV6-6 to TRBJ2-1, with 11 bases aligning to TRBD2. In germline, CDR1 is MNHNY, CDR2 SVGAGI (reference sequence). With 9 bases clipped from V and 4 bases from J, the junction kept 5 bases outside the gene matches. The CDR3 totals 14 residues. CDR3 DNA: TGTGCCAGTCTCACTAGCGGGGGTTACAATGAGCAGTTCTTC. This gives the protein CASLTSGGYNEQFF.

The chain combines TRBV29-1 with TRBJ1-2; the match to TRBD1 covers 8 bases. CDR3 length: 14 residues. V trimming: 7 bases; J trimming: 8 bases; junction bases outside the gene matches: 15. The germline V gene encodes CDR1 SQVTM and CDR2 ANQGSEA. DNA of the CDR3: TGCAGCGCCCAGGTTGGACAGGGCATAGAAGGCTACACCTTC. It translates to CSAQVGQGIEGYTF. Combining the CDR3 with reference TRBV29-1 and TRBJ1-2 gives the whole variable domain SAVISQKPSRDICQRGTSLTIQCQVDSQVTMMFWYRQQPGQSLTLIATANQGSEATYESGFVIDKFPISRPNLTFSTLTVSNMSPEDSSIYLCSAQVGQGIEGYTFGSGTRLTVV.

V is TRBV6-2 or TRBV6-3 and J is TRBJ2-1; D is possibly TRBD1 or TRBD2 (5 bases each). The CDR3 sequence is 15 residues long. From germline, CDR1 is MNHEY and CDR2 SVGEGT. V lost 3 bases to trimming and J lost 8 bases, with 17 bases between them. The CDR3 DNA follows: TGTGCCAGCAGTTATGCCGAGGGTCTGGGGGATGAGCAGTTCTTC. Its translation is CASSYAEGLGDEQFF.

The table lists this clonotype with a few counts. J is TRBJ2-1 and V is TRBV28; perhaps D is TRBD1 or TRBD2 (5 bases each). The CDR3 is 14 amino acids. Trimming removed 3 bases at V and 4 bases at J, with 10 bases between. CDR1 and CDR2 from the germline V gene are MDHEN and SYDVKM. DNA for the CDR3: TGTGCCAGCAGTTTCGGGGCCCTATACAATGAGCAGTTCTTC. Protein sequence: CASSFGALYNEQFF.

The gene calls are TRBV12-3 or TRBV12-4 and TRBJ2-3; D gene unclear. V was clipped by 4 bases and J by 4 bases, with 12 bases between them. The CDR3 runs 14 residues. The chain's CDR3 is CASSSWDIADTQYF. In nucleotides, the CDR3 is TGTGCCAGCAGTTCCTGGGATATCGCAGATACGCAGTATTTT.

This clonotype was seen at least ten times. The CDR3 region is CASSEAADTQYF. CDR3 bases: TGTGCCAGCAGTGAAGCGGCAGATACGCAGTATTTT. This chain connects TRBV6-1 to TRBJ2-3; D unclear. This CDR3 comprises 12 residues. CDR1 is MNHNS, CDR2 SASEGT, per germline. With 0 bases removed from V and 4 bases from J, the gap between germline ends came to 2 bases.

The CDR3 DNA reads as TGTGCCAGCAAGCTGGACAGGGGCTACCAAGAGACCCAGTACTTC. It codes for CASKLDRGYQETQYF. V gene TRBV28 combines with J gene TRBJ2-5, with 9 bases matching TRBD1. Germline CDR1 reads MDHEN; CDR2 reads SYDVKM. The CDR3 totals 15 residues. V trimming: 7 bases; J trimming: 0 bases; junction bases outside the gene matches: 6.

This clonotype turned up a few times. V and J are TRBV4-1 and TRBJ1-5; tentatively, D is TRBD1 (6 bases). Looked up from germline, CDR1 is MGHRA and CDR2 is YSYEKL. Trimming removed 3 bases from V and 7 bases from J, with 16 bases in between. This CDR3 is 15 amino acids long. CDR3 amino acids: CASSQGPQGTQPQHF. The CDR3 nucleotides read TGCGCCAGCAGCCAGGGTCCACAGGGAACCCAGCCCCAGCATTTT.

This clonotype was seen a single time. The V gene is TRBV7-2, the J gene TRBJ1-5; D uncertain. V lost 1 base to trimming and J lost 7 bases, with 5 bases between them. This CDR3 spans 12 amino acids. The germline gives CDR1 SGHTA, CDR2 FQGNSA. As DNA, the CDR3 is TGTGCCAGCAGCTTAGAACGACAGCCCCAGCATTTT. Translated, it gives CASSLERQPQHF.

The chain recombines TRBV7-9 with TRBJ2-1, with D hard to call. This CDR3 contains 14 residues. In germline, CDR1 is SEHNR, CDR2 FQNEAQ (reference sequence). V gave up 5 bases and J gave up 15 bases, with 23 bases separating them. The CDR3 DNA reads TGTGCCAGCAGCCCCCCCGGCCCTTTCAGGTTTTGGTTCTTC. It specifies CASSPPGPFRFWFF. Looking up the rest from reference TRBV7-9 and TRBJ2-1 gives the full variable domain: DTGVSQNPRHKITKRGQNVTFRCDPISEHNRLYWYRQTLGQGPEFLTYFQNEAQLEKSRLLSDRFSAERPKGSFSTLEIQRTEQGDSAMYLCASSPPGPFRFWFFGPGTRLTVL.

The chain links TRBV10-3 to TRBJ1-3; D unresolved. The CDR3 is 13 amino acids. Germline V lookup: CDR1 ENHRY, CDR2 SYGVKD. V was clipped by 8 bases and J by 2 bases, with 10 bases between them. The CDR3, as DNA: TGTGCCATCGGTTACAGCCCTGGAAACACCATATATTTT. Its protein product is CAIGYSPGNTIYF.

This clonotype was recorded at least ten times. The chain recombines TRBV7-2 with TRBJ2-3; D gene uncertain. Germline values: CDR1 SGHTA, CDR2 FQGNSA. The CDR3 has 13 residues. V was cut by 0 bases and J by 10 bases, with 11 bases left in between. The CDR3 protein is CASSLATESAQYF. The CDR3 DNA reads TGTGCCAGCAGCTTAGCCACGGAGTCGGCGCAGTATTTT.

With regard to this clonotype: One end of the junction is discordant with germline, which a read error may explain. This rearrangement joins TRBV7-8 to TRBJ2-3, with TRBD2 identical over 8 bases. The CDR3 sequence is 15 residues long. Germline V gene sequence: CDR1 SGHVS, CDR2 FQNEAQ. CDR3 in DNA: TGTACCAGCAGCCCCACTAGCGGTTGGACAGATACGCAGTATTTT. Its protein is CTSSPTSGWTDTQYF.

The chain combines TRBV9 with TRBJ2-7; D perhaps matches TRBD2 (7 bases). Trimming stripped 0 bases from V and 3 bases from J, with 13 bases between. Germline V gives CDR1 SGDLS, CDR2 YYNGEE. The CDR3 has 15 residues. This chain's CDR3 is CASSVEGGRGYEQYF. For the CDR3, the DNA is TGTGCCAGCAGCGTAGAGGGGGGGCGCGGCTACGAGCAGTACTTC.

The chain joins TRBV11-2 to TRBJ2-5; tentative D call: TRBD2 (5 bases). This CDR3 has 13 amino acids. Trimming removed 6 bases from V and 5 bases from J, with 13 bases in between. Germline CDR1 reads SGHAT; CDR2 reads FQNNGV. The DNA for the CDR3 is TGTGCCAGCAGTCCCGGGGTGATCGAGACCCAGTACTTC. This encodes CASSPGVIETQYF.

Regarding this clonotype: A much larger clone sits a single nucleotide away, making a read error possible. The J gene is TRBJ2-4, the V gene TRBV5-6, with D unresolved. The CDR3 has 12 residues. Trimming took 2 bases from V and 13 from J, leaving 13 bases between them. Germline-derived CDR1 and CDR2 are SGHDT and YYEEEE. CDR3 coding DNA: TGTGCCAGCAGCTTAGCTTTCAATGAGCAGTACTTC. The encoded protein is CASSLAFNEQYF.

This clonotype was seen only a few times. The chain recombines TRBV12-3 or TRBV12-4 with TRBJ1-2; D is possibly TRBD1 (5 bases). V was shortened by 10 bases and J by 5 bases, with 14 bases between the two germline ends. This CDR3 is built from 12 residues. The chain's CDR3 is CATTQGLYGYTF. Written as DNA, the CDR3 is TGTGCCACCACCCAGGGCCTGTATGGCTACACCTTC.